Sequencing of this T cell receptor beta chain was carried out in a study of T cell responses to AZD1222 COVID-19 vaccine. Broader study findings: Nearly half of unique spike-specific TCRs reportedly avoided B.1.351 and B.1.1.7 mutated regions. Vaccine-related CD4 TCRs covered spike, predominating at 160-218 and 743-854. Among those given AZD1222, only 6 or 7 were seropositive at baseline.

Measured with immunoSEQ multiplex PCR; TCRdb has only the in-frame clones, and not every one. The data hold 200,000 or so clones, with approximately 91% observed a single time. The CDR3 loop spans 14 amino acids. Germline values: CDR1 SEHNR, CDR2 FQNEAQ (reference sequence). V was trimmed by 3 bases and J by 12 bases, leaving 17 bases between them. This clone was found a few times. Its antigen is not known. The chain carries TRBV7-9 and TRBJ1-4, with a possible D match to TRBD1 (5 bases). This receptor was taken from an adult in good health. Sample: peripheral blood, taken on day 0 of AZD1222 vaccination. CDR3 nucleotide sequence: TGTGCCAGCAGCTTCACCGGGACCGAGCTCGAACTGTTTTTT. Translating gives CASSFTGTELELFF.